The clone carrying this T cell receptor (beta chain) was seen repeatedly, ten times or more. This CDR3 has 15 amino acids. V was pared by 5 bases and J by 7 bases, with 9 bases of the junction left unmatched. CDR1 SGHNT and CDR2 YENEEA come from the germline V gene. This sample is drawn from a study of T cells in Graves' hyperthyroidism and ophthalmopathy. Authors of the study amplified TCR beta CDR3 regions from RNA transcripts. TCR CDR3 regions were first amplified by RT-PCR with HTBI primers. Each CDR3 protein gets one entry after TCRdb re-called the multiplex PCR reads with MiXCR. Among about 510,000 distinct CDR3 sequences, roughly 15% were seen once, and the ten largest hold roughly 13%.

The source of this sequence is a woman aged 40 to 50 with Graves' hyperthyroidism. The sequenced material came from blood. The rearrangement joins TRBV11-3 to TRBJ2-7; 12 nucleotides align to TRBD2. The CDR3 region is CASSPDRTSGIEQYF. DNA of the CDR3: TGTGCCAGCAGCCCGGACCGGACTAGCGGGATTGAGCAGTACTTC.